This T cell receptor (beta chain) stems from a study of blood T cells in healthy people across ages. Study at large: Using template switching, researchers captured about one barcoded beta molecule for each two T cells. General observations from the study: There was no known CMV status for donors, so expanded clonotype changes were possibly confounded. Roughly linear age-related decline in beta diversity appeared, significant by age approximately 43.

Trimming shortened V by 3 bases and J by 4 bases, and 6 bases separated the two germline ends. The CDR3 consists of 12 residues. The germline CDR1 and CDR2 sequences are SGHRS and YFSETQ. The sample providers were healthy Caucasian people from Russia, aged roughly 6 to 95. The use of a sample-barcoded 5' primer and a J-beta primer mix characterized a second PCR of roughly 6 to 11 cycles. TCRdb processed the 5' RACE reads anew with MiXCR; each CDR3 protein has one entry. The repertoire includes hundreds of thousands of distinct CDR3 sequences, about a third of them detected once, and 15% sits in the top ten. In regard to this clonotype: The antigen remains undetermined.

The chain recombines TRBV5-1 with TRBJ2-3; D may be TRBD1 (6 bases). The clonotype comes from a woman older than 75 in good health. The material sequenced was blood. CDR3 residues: CASSYRADTQYF. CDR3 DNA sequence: TGCGCCAGCAGCTACAGGGCAGATACGCAGTATTTT.